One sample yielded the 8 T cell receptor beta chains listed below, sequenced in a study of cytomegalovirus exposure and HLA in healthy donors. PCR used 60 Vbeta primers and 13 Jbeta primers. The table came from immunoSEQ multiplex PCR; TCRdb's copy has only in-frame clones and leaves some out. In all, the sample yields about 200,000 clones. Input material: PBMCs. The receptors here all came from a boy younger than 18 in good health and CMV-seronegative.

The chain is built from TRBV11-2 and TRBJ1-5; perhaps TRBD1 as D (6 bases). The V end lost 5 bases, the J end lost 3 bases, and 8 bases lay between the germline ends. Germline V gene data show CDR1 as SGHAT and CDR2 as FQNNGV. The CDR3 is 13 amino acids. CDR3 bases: TGTGCCAGCAGCGTGGGGGCCAATCAGCCCCAGCATTTT. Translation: CASSVGANQPQHF.

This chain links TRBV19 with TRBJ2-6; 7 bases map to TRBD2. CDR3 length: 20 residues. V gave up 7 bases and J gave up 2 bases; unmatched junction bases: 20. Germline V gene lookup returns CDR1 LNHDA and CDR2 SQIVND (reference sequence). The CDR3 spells CASMGSTRTSVVTGANVLTF. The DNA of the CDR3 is TGTGCCAGTATGGGCTCGACTAGGACTAGTGTTGTTACTGGGGCCAACGTCCTGACTTTC.

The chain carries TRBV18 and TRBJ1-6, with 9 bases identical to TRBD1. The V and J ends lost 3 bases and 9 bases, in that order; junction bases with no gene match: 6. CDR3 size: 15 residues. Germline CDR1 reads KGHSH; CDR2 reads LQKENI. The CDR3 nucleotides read TGTGCCAGCTCACCGACGGGACAGGGTGGTTCACCCCTCCACTTT. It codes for CASSPTGQGGSPLHF.

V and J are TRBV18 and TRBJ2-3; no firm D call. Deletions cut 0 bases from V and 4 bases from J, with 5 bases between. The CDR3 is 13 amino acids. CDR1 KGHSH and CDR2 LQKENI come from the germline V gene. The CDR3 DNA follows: TGTGCCAGCTCACCACCGTCGTCAGATACGCAGTATTTT. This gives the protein CASSPPSSDTQYF.

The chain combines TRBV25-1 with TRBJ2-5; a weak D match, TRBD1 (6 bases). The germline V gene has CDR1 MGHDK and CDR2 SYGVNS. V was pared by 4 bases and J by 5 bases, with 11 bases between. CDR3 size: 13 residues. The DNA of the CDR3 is TGTGCCAGCAGTGCAGGGGCGAGGGAGACCCAGTACTTC. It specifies CASSAGARETQYF. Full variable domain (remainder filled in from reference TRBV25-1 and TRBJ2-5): EADIYQTPRYLVIGTGKKITLECSQTMGHDKMYWYQQDPGMELHLIHYSYGVNSTEKGDLSSESTVSRIRTEHFPLTLESARPSHTSQYLCASSAGARETQYFGPGTRLLVL.

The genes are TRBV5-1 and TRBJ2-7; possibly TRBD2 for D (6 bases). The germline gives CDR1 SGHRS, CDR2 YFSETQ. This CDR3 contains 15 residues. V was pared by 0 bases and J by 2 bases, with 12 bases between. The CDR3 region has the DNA TGCGCCAGCAGCTTGGGGGAGGACGTTCCCTACGAGCAGTACTTC. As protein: CASSLGEDVPYEQYF.

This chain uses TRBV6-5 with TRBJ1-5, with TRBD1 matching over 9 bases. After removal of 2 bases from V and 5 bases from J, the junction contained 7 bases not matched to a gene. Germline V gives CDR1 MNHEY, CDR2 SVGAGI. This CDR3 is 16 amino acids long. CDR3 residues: CASSYQWGQGHQPQHF. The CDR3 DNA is TGTGCCAGCAGTTACCAGTGGGGACAGGGCCATCAGCCCCAGCATTTT.

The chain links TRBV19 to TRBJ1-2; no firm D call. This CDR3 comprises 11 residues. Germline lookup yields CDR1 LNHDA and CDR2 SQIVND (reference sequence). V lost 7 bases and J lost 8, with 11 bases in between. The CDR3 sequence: CASTDERGYTF. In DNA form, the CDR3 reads TGTGCCAGTACTGATGAGCGCGGCTACACCTTC.